This is a list of T cell receptor beta chains from one sample in a study of T cells in Graves' hyperthyroidism and ophthalmopathy. TCRdb re-called the multiplex PCR reads with MiXCR, one entry per CDR3 protein. There are some 370,000 distinct CDR3 sequences in the sample; about a sixth occur only once, and more than 30% lies in the top ten. Input material: blood. These receptors all stem from a woman aged 25 to 39 with Graves' hyperthyroidism that later progressed to Graves' ophthalmopathy. Each CDR3 is given with its conserved first and last residue. A D gene is named only where the DNA matches it firmly. For some rows the clone size is stated as once, few or many, or as a class when expanded; others skip it.

>TRBJ1-2|13|NA|NA|TRBV29-1
CSVEETEMEGYTF
TGCAGCGTTGAAGAGACCGAAATGGAGGGCTACACCTTC
>TRBJ2-7|15|few|NA|TRBV20-1
CSASSSGGGTYEQYF
TGCAGTGCTAGTTCGTCCGGAGGCGGAACCTACGAGCAGTACTTC
>TRBJ2-5|15|few|NA|TRBV27
CASSSADSKEETQYF
TGTGCCAGCAGTTCGGCGGACAGCAAAGAAGAGACCCAGTACTTC
>TRBJ2-7|16|many|TRBD2|TRBV3-1
CASSQVLAGGVYEQYF
TGTGCCAGCAGCCAAGTTCTAGCGGGAGGCGTTTACGAGCAGTACTTC
>TRBJ2-1|16|many|TRBD2|TRBV20-1
CSARDMTGGTYNEQFF
TGCAGTGCTAGAGATATGACGGGAGGAACCTACAATGAGCAGTTCTTC
>TRBJ2-1|11|many|NA|TRBV27
CASGSVVPQFF
TGTGCCAGCGGTTCAGTTGTACCGCAGTTCTTC
>TRBJ1-2|15|many|TRBD1|TRBV28
CASSFWTGGFYGYTF
TGTGCCAGCAGTTTTTGGACAGGGGGCTTCTATGGCTACACCTTC
>TRBJ1-1|15|many|NA|TRBV11-2
CASSFRGGADTEAFF
TGTGCCAGCAGCTTTAGGGGGGGCGCGGACACTGAAGCTTTCTTT
>TRBJ2-5|15|few|NA|TRBV5-1
CASSLYQPRGETQYF
TGCGCCAGCAGCTTGTACCAGCCTCGGGGAGAGACCCAGTACTTC
>TRBJ2-5|11|many|NA|TRBV6-1
CASTVEETQYF
TGTGCCAGCACGGTTGAGGAGACCCAGTACTTC
>TRBJ2-5|15|many|NA|TRBV27
CASSFIRGGRETQYF
TGTGCCAGCAGTTTTATCAGGGGGGGCCGAGAGACCCAGTACTTC
>TRBJ2-7|12|many|NA|TRBV2
CASSEQGHEQYF
TGTGCCAGCAGTGAGCAGGGCCACGAGCAGTACTTC
>TRBJ2-2|14|few|NA|TRBV19
CASSIGINTGELFF
TGTGCCAGTAGTATAGGCATTAACACCGGGGAGCTGTTTTTT
>TRBJ1-1|15|NA|NA|TRBV28
CASSGVRVGDTEAFF
TGTGCCAGCAGTGGAGTAAGGGTGGGGGACACTGAAGCTTTCTTT
>TRBJ2-2|16|few|TRBD1|TRBV11-1
CASSPFGQGGPGELFF
TGTGCCAGCAGCCCTTTCGGACAGGGAGGACCCGGGGAGCTGTTTTTT
>TRBJ2-5|16|many|NA|TRBV28
CASSLSGSKGEETQYF
TGTGCCAGCAGTTTATCTGGCAGCAAGGGAGAGGAGACCCAGTACTTC
>TRBJ1-6|18|NA|NA|TRBV7-9
CASSFRPWTGGINSPLHF
TGTGCCAGCAGCTTCCGGCCTTGGACGGGGGGTATTAATTCACCCCTCCACTTT
>TRBJ2-2|18|many|TRBD1|TRBV5-6
CASSEWDSLISNTGELFF
TGTGCCAGCAGCGAATGGGACAGCCTAATTTCGAACACCGGGGAGCTGTTTTTT
>TRBJ2-2|18|few|TRBD1|TRBV5-1
CASSPRGTGGESTGELFF
TGCGCCAGCAGCCCGCGAGGGACAGGGGGCGAGAGCACCGGGGAGCTCTTTTTT
>TRBJ2-7|14|few|TRBD2|TRBV29-1
CSVWTSGGPYEQYF
TGCAGCGTATGGACTAGCGGAGGACCCTACGAGCAGTACTTC
>TRBJ2-3|17|many|TRBD1|TRBV5-5
CASSLAMDRPYTDTQYF
TGTGCCAGCAGCTTGGCAATGGACAGGCCATACACAGATACGCAGTATTTT
>TRBJ1-1|14|NA|NA|TRBV7-9
CASSLDAGATEAFF
TGTGCCAGCAGCTTAGACGCAGGGGCCACTGAAGCTTTCTTT
>TRBJ1-6|17|few|NA|TRBV20-1
CSASTLLIKTNNSPLHF
TGCAGTGCTAGTACCTTGCTAATCAAAACCAATAATTCACCCCTCCACTTT
>TRBJ2-3|17|few|TRBD2|TRBV27
CASTGLPSGGGLYGQYF
TGTGCCAGCACGGGGCTCCCAAGCGGGGGGGGCCTTTATGGGCAGTATTTT
>TRBJ2-1|16|many|NA|TRBV10-3
CAISPGRGSSYNEQFF
TGTGCCATCAGCCCAGGGAGGGGGAGCTCCTACAATGAGCAGTTCTTC
>TRBJ2-3|15|many|NA|TRBV12-3/TRBV12-4
CASRRAGIPTDTQYF
TGTGCCAGCAGACGGGCCGGGATCCCCACAGATACGCAGTATTTT
>TRBJ1-1|16|few|NA|TRBV6-5
CASSYPAGGGGTEAFF
TGTGCCAGCAGTTACCCTGCCGGTGGGGGAGGAACTGAAGCTTTCTTT
>TRBJ2-1|14|many|NA|TRBV20-1
CSARDRLATNEQFF
TGCAGTGCTAGAGATCGCCTAGCGACCAATGAGCAGTTCTTC
>TRBJ2-4|14|NA|NA|TRBV10-3
CAISEGRGWDIQYF
TGTGCCATCAGTGAAGGCAGAGGGTGGGACATTCAGTACTTC
>TRBJ1-3|13|many|NA|TRBV29-1
CSVQLGPGNTIYF
TGCAGCGTTCAGTTGGGGCCTGGAAACACCATATATTTT
>TRBJ2-2|17|many|NA|TRBV9
CASSVDPQPSNTGELFF
TGTGCCAGCAGCGTAGACCCCCAACCATCGAACACCGGGGAGCTGTTTTTT
>TRBJ2-3|17|few|TRBD2|TRBV30
CAWTQREGLQGRNTQYF
TGTGCCTGGACTCAGCGGGAGGGGCTTCAAGGGAGGAATACGCAGTATTTT
>TRBJ2-1|14|NA|TRBD1|TRBV5-5
CASSATGSYNEQFF
TGTGCCAGCAGCGCGACAGGGAGCTACAATGAGCAGTTCTTC
>TRBJ2-1|18|NA|TRBD2|TRBV2
CASSEDRASGRAVNEQFF
TGTGCCAGCAGTGAAGATCGGGCTAGCGGGAGGGCCGTTAATGAGCAGTTCTTC
>TRBJ1-5|13|many|NA|TRBV12-3/TRBV12-4
CASSFRPDQPQHF
TGTGCCAGCAGTTTCCGGCCCGATCAGCCCCAGCATTTT
>TRBJ1-3|16|many|NA|TRBV6-1
CASSEAAQVSGNTIYF
TGTGCCAGCAGTGAAGCGGCCCAGGTCTCTGGAAACACCATATATTTT
>TRBJ2-5|14|NA|TRBD2|TRBV19
CASSMLGLEETQYF
TGTGCCAGTAGTATGCTGGGACTAGAAGAGACCCAGTACTTC
>TRBJ2-1|15|NA|TRBD1|TRBV12-3/TRBV12-4
CDSSFRTGVHNEQFF
TGTGACAGCAGTTTCCGGACAGGCGTACACAATGAGCAGTTCTTC
>TRBJ2-5|14|NA|NA|TRBV11-2
CASSSWSDSGTQYF
TGTGCCAGCAGCTCCTGGTCGGATTCCGGGACCCAGTACTTC
>TRBJ2-5|14|many|TRBD2|TRBV10-2
CASNIAGFQETQYF
TGCGCCAGCAATATAGCGGGATTCCAAGAGACCCAGTACTTC
>TRBJ2-7|14|few|TRBD1|TRBV6-2/TRBV6-3
CASNSGDRLYEQYF
TGTGCCAGCAATAGTGGGGACAGGTTGTACGAGCAGTACTTC
>TRBJ1-6|15|once|NA|TRBV28
CTSSLNPGAYSPLHF
TGTACCAGCAGTTTGAACCCAGGGGCCTACTCACCCCTCCACTTT
>TRBJ1-2|13|many|TRBD1|TRBV2
CASSMTGGFGYTF
TGTGCCAGCAGTATGACAGGGGGCTTTGGCTACACCTTC
>TRBJ2-7|13|many|NA|TRBV11-3
CASSPRGTDEQYF
TGTGCCAGCAGCCCCCGGGGGACTGACGAGCAGTACTTC
>TRBJ1-4|13|many|NA|TRBV28
CASFRDRNEKLFF
TGTGCCAGTTTCAGGGACCGTAATGAAAAACTGTTTTTT
>TRBJ1-2|14|NA|NA|TRBV12-3/TRBV12-4
CASSSQGDVYGYTF
TGTGCCAGCAGTTCCCAGGGTGACGTCTATGGCTACACCTTC
>TRBJ2-1|13|NA|TRBD2|TRBV19
CASMTSGYSEQFF
TGTGCCAGTATGACTAGCGGTTACAGTGAGCAGTTCTTC
>TRBJ2-1|15|NA|TRBD2|TRBV13
CASSLRSGGYNEQFF
TGTGCCAGCAGCTTACGGAGCGGGGGATACAATGAGCAGTTCTTC
>TRBJ2-3|16|many|NA|TRBV6-1
CASSEGVSRSTDTQYF
TGTGCCAGCAGTGAAGGCGTTAGCAGAAGCACAGATACGCAGTATTTT
>TRBJ2-5|15|NA|NA|TRBV5-1
CASSLIVGVGETQYF
TGCGCCAGCAGCTTAATTGTAGGAGTCGGAGAGACCCAGTACTTC
>TRBJ2-1|14|many|NA|TRBV5-1
CASSLGPGSNEQFF
TGCGCCAGCAGCTTGGGACCGGGTTCAAATGAGCAGTTCTTC
>TRBJ1-1|10|NA|NA|TRBV29-1
CSVETGYAFF
TGCAGCGTGGAAACAGGGTATGCTTTCTTT
>TRBJ2-7|13|many|TRBD2|TRBV27
CATQTNTGGEQYF
TGTGCCACCCAAACGAATACGGGGGGGGAGCAGTACTTC
>TRBJ2-1|14|many|NA|TRBV27
CASTPDRLGNEQFF
TGTGCCAGCACCCCAGACAGGTTGGGCAATGAGCAGTTCTTC
>TRBJ2-3|17|many|TRBD1|TRBV11-2
CASSLRGQGENTDTQYF
TGTGCCAGCAGCTTAAGGGGACAGGGGGAAAACACAGATACGCAGTATTTT
>TRBJ2-7|12|few|NA|TRBV5-8
CASSRDLYEQYF
TGTGCCAGCAGCCGGGACTTATACGAGCAGTACTTC
>TRBJ1-6|14|many|NA|TRBV10-3
CAISEGQLFAPLHF
TGTGCCATCAGTGAAGGGCAGCTCTTTGCACCCCTCCACTTT